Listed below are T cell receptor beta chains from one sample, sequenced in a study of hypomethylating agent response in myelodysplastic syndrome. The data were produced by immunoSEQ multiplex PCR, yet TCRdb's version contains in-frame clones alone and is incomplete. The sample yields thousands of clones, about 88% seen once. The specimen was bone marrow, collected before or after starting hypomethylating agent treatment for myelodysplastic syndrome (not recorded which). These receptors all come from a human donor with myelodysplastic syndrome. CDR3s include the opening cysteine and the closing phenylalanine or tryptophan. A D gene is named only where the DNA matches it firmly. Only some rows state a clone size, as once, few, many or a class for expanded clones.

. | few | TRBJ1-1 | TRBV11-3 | TGTGCCAGCAGCTTAGATGGGCCGAACACTGAAGCTTTCTTT | CASSLDGPNTEAFF
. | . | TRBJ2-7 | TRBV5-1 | TGCGCCAGCAGCCGGGCCCCAACTAACTCCTACGAGCAGTACTTC | CASSRAPTNSYEQYF
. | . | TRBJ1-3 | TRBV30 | TGTGCCTGGAGTGAGGGCAGTATGTTCTCTGGAAACACCATATATTTT | CAWSEGSMFSGNTIYF
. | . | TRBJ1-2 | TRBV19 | TGTGCCAGTAGTATCGGGGGGAAGGGCTACACCTTC | CASSIGGKGYTF
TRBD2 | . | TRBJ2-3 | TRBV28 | TGTGCCAGCAGTTCACCCGGGACTAGCGGTCTCACAGATACGCAGTATTTT | CASSSPGTSGLTDTQYF
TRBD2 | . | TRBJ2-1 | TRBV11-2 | TGTGCCAGCAGCCCCCGCTCGCAGCGGGGGGCCCTTGCTGAGCAGTTCTTC | CASSPRSQRGALAEQFF
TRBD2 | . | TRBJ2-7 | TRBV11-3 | TGTGCCAGCAGCTTAACTAGCGGGAGCGAGCAGTACTTC | CASSLTSGSEQYF
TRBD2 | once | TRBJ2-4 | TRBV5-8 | TGTGCCAGCAGCTTAGACGGGGGGGCAGGATACATTCAGTACTTC | CASSLDGGAGYIQYF
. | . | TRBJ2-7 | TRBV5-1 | TGCGCCAGCAGCGGAAACCGGACAAGAAGCAGGGACGAGCAGTACTTC | CASSGNRTRSRDEQYF
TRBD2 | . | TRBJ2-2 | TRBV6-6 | TGTGCCAGCAGTTACGGGGTAGCGGGAGGGACCGGGGAGCTGTTTTTT | CASSYGVAGGTGELFF
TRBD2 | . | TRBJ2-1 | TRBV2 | TGTGCCAGCAGTGAGGTAGGACTAGCGGGAGAGTCGGGGAATGAGCAGTTCTTC | CASSEVGLAGESGNEQFF
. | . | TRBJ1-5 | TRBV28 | TGTGCCAGCAGTTTATTTACGCCCCAGCATTTT | CASSLFTPQHF
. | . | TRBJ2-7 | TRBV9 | TGTGCCAGCAGCGTAGCGCAGGGTTGGGAGCAGTACTTC | CASSVAQGWEQYF
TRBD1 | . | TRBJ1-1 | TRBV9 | TGTGCCAGTACCAGGACAGGGACGAACACTGAAGCTTTCTTT | CASTRTGTNTEAFF
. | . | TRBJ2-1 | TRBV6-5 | TGTGCCAGCAGGACAGGAGCTCCCTACAATGAGCAGTTCTTC | CASRTGAPYNEQFF
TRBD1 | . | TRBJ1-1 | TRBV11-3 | TGTGCCAGCAGCCCGACAGGGGGGCGAGATGAAGCTTTCTTT | CASSPTGGRDEAFF
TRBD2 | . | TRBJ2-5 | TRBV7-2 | TGTGCCAGCAGCTTAATTTGGGGAGGGGAGACCCAGTACTTC | CASSLIWGGETQYF
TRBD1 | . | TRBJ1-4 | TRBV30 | TGTGCCTCACGGGACAGGAATAATGAAAAACTGTTTTTT | CASRDRNNEKLFF
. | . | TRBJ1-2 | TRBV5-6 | TGTGCCAGCAGTCTAGGGGAGCGCTATGGCTACACCTTC | CASSLGERYGYTF
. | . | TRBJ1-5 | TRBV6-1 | TGTGCCAGCGGTGGGCCATCAATGCCCCAGCATTTT | CASGGPSMPQHF
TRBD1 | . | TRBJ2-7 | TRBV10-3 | TGTGCCATCAGTGAGCGAGGACCGATGGGACAGGGCGTCTCCTACGAGCAGTACTTC | CAISERGPMGQGVSYEQYF
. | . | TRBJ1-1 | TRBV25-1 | TGTGCCAGCAGTCGGGGGCTGAACACTGAAGCTTTCTTT | CASSRGLNTEAFF
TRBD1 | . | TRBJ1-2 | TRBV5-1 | TGCGCCAGCAGCTGGGACAGGGGTACGGATGGCTACACCTTC | CASSWDRGTDGYTF
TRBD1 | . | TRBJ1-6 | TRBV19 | TGTGCCAGTAGATCGACAGGGCTGAATTCACCCCTCCACTTT | CASRSTGLNSPLHF
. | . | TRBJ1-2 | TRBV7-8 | TGTGCCAGCAGCTTATCGGTAGACAGGATCGATGGCTACACCTTC | CASSLSVDRIDGYTF
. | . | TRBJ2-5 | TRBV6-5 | TGTGCCAGCAGCCCGACCCAAGAGACCCAGTACTTC | CASSPTQETQYF
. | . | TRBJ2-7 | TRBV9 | TGTGCCAGCAGCGTAGAAGGACGGGACTACGAGCAGTACTTC | CASSVEGRDYEQYF
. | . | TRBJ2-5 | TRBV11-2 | TGTGCCAGCAGCTTTACGGCCTCCTTCAGCGAGACCCAGTACTTC | CASSFTASFSETQYF
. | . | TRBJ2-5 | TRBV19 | TGTGCCAGACTCCCGAGGGGGAGAGGCCAAGAGACCCAGTACTTC | CARLPRGRGQETQYF
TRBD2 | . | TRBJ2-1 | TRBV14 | TGTGCCAGCAGCCAACTAGCGGGACCTTACAATGAGCAGTTCTTC | CASSQLAGPYNEQFF
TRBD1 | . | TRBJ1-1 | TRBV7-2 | TGTGCCAGCAGCCCGACAGGGGGGCGAGATGAAGCTTTCTTT | CASSPTGGRDEAFF
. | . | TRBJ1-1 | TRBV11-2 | TGTGCCAGCAGCCCGGATGGACAGTTGAACACTGAAGCTTTCTTT | CASSPDGQLNTEAFF
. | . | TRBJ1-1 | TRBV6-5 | TGTGCCAGCAGCCGGGAGTATCGGAGTGGCTCTGAAGCTTTCTTT | CASSREYRSGSEAFF
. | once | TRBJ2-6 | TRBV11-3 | TGTGCCAGCAGCGCCCGACAGTTAGGGGGGGCCAACGTCCTGACTTTC | CASSARQLGGANVLTF
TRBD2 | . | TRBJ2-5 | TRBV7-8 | TGTGCCAGCAGCCCCGGACTAGCGGGGGCTGTAGAGACCCAGTACTTC | CASSPGLAGAVETQYF
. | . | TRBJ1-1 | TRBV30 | TGTGCCTGGAGTGTCTGGGGGGCGCGGGTGAACACTGAAGCTTTCTTT | CAWSVWGARVNTEAFF
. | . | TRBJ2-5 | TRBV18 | TGTGCCAGCTCAGGGGCCATAGAGACCCAGTACTTC | CASSGAIETQYF